The 27 T cell receptor beta chains listed next were all sequenced from one sample in a study of shared clonotypes between healthy human individuals. Selected positively for CCR7 and CD45RO-negative, naive CD8 cells excluded terminally differentiated effector memory CD45RA+ cells. Profiled with immunoSEQ multiplex PCR; TCRdb holds only in-frame clones, not every one. The sample includes 2 million to 2.5 million clones, about 92% of them seen just once. The sequenced sample consisted of naive CD8+ T cells from PBMCs. These receptors all come from a young man in good health. Some clones in this sample may be carry-over from other donors' samples.

The chain links TRBV6-1 to TRBJ2-4; TRBD1 is a possible D gene (6 bases). CDR3 length equals 14 residues. The V gene's germline CDR1 is MNHNS and CDR2 SASEGT. V lost 5 bases, J lost 9 bases, and 17 bases lay in between. CDR3 coding DNA: TGTGCCAGCAGTTCACAGGGTCTTTTAAGCATTCAGTACTTC. Translation: CASSSQGLLSIQYF.

The chain recombines TRBV25-1 with TRBJ2-5; maybe TRBD1 (6 bases). The ends were cut back, 7 bases at V and 3 bases at J, with 15 bases in the middle. CDR1 is MGHDK and CDR2 is SYGVNS in the germline V gene. The CDR3 has 14 residues. The CDR3 protein is CASTQGTGKETQYF. Here the CDR3 DNA reads TGTGCCAGCACCCAGGGGACCGGAAAAGAGACCCAGTACTTC.

This CDR3 reads CASSSKTGATNEKLFF. The CDR3 DNA is TGCGCCAGCAGCTCTAAGACAGGTGCAACTAATGAAAAACTGTTTTTT. V and J are TRBV5-1 and TRBJ1-4, with D tentatively TRBD1 (6 bases). There are 16 residues in the CDR3. V was cut by 3 bases and J by 0 bases, with 12 bases left in between. Germline lookup yields CDR1 SGHRS and CDR2 YFSETQ.

V is TRBV7-6 and J is TRBJ1-1; 11 nucleotides align to TRBD1. J lost 5 bases, V lost 1 base, and 9 bases had no gene match. The length of the CDR3 is 17 residues. Looked up from germline, CDR1 is SGHVS and CDR2 is FNYEAQ. Here the CDR3 DNA reads TGTGCCAGCAGCTTAGAGGTGGGGACAGGGGGTGGTACTGAAGCTTTCTTT. Translation: CASSLEVGTGGGTEAFF.

The rearrangement links TRBV6-1 to TRBJ2-7; D unresolved. Germline V gene data show CDR1 as MNHNS and CDR2 as SASEGT. The CDR3 loop spans 13 amino acids. V lost 7 bases to trimming and J lost 4 bases, with 14 bases between them. CDR3 DNA sequence: TGTGCCAGCACAGAGAGGTTGAGTTACGAGCAGTACTTC. Protein: CASTERLSYEQYF.

The chain couples TRBV11-2 to TRBJ2-7, with a tentative D call TRBD2 (5 bases). Trimming took off 0 bases at V and 3 bases at J, with 15 bases between the two ends. The CDR3 extends over 16 amino acids. The germline V gene has CDR1 SGHAT and CDR2 FQNNGV. The CDR3 bases are TGTGCCAGCAGCTTAGATATTAGAAGAGGGTACTACGAGCAGTACTTC. As protein: CASSLDIRRGYYEQYF.

The chain uses TRBV6-1 and TRBJ2-5; 13 positions agree with TRBD2. Losses at the gene ends were 1 base for V and 5 bases for J; bases not matched to a gene: 4. CDR1 and CDR2 from the germline V gene are MNHNS and SASEGT. This CDR3 is 16 amino acids long. The DNA of the CDR3 is TGTGCCAGCAGTGAAGGGACTAGCGGGAGACGGGAGACCCAGTACTTC. It yields the protein CASSEGTSGRRETQYF.

The chain uses TRBV10-3 and TRBJ2-2, with D tentatively TRBD1 or TRBD2 (6 bases each). Germline V gives CDR1 ENHRY, CDR2 SYGVKD. CDR3 length: 14 residues. V was trimmed by 8 bases and J by 2 bases, leaving 12 bases between them. This CDR3 reads CAIAGGLNTGELFF. The DNA of the CDR3 is TGTGCCATCGCCGGGGGCCTTAACACCGGGGAGCTGTTTTTT.

The J gene is TRBJ2-1, the V gene TRBV10-3, with 12 positions matching TRBD2. V was pared by 3 bases and J by 3 bases, with 6 bases of the junction left unmatched. Germline lookup yields CDR1 ENHRY and CDR2 SYGVKD. The CDR3 loop spans 17 amino acids. CDR3 DNA sequence: TGTGCCATCAGTGAACGGACTAGCGGGACCGGCTACAATGAGCAGTTCTTC. This codes for CAISERTSGTGYNEQFF.

The rearrangement joins TRBV6-5 to TRBJ2-1, with 9 bases aligning to TRBD2. The CDR3 length is 15 residues. The trim removed 5 bases at V and 8 bases at J, leaving 10 bases unmatched. Germline values: CDR1 MNHEY, CDR2 SVGAGI. The CDR3 sequence is CASSPIAGDEDEQFF. In DNA form, the CDR3 reads TGTGCCAGCAGTCCGATAGCGGGAGATGAGGATGAGCAGTTCTTC.

The chain links TRBV27 to TRBJ2-1; D ambiguous. Germline V gene sequence: CDR1 MNHEY, CDR2 SMNVEV (reference sequence). CDR3 length: 14 amino acids. V was clipped by 6 bases and J by 0 bases, with 9 bases between them. The CDR3 DNA sequence: TGTGCCAGCAGCGCCATAGACTCCTACAATGAGCAGTTCTTC. Encoded protein: CASSAIDSYNEQFF.

The chain uses TRBV28 and TRBJ2-7; 7 bases map to TRBD1. This CDR3 region has 12 residues. V lost 4 bases and J lost 7; bases outside the gene matches: 4. Per germline, CDR1 MDHEN and CDR2 SYDVKM. The CDR3 protein is CASSSMDREQYF. The CDR3, as DNA: TGTGCCAGCAGTTCTATGGACAGGGAGCAGTACTTC.

The chain couples TRBV28 to TRBJ1-1, with 8 bases matching TRBD1. This CDR3 is 16 amino acids long. Looked up from germline, CDR1 is MDHEN and CDR2 is SYDVKM. Trimming removed 5 bases from V and 4 bases from J; junction bases left unmatched: 12. DNA of the CDR3: TGTGCCAGCAGTCCCCGGACAGGGTTGGCGGGCACTGAAGCTTTCTTT. It yields the protein CASSPRTGLAGTEAFF.

This chain connects TRBV27 to TRBJ2-3; 9 bases are a match to TRBD1. CDR3 length equals 14 residues. CDR1 is MNHEY and CDR2 is SMNVEV in the germline V gene (reference sequence). The V segment lost 7 bases and the J segment 5 bases; nucleotides outside the gene matches: 7. The chain's CDR3 is CASTATGGLDTQYF. The CDR3 DNA reads TGTGCCAGCACTGCTACAGGGGGCCTAGATACGCAGTATTTT.

V and J are TRBV6-5 and TRBJ2-7; a possible D gene is TRBD2 (5 bases). V dropped 2 bases and J dropped 2 bases, with 10 bases sitting between them. This CDR3 comprises 14 residues. From germline, CDR1 is MNHEY and CDR2 SVGAGI. The CDR3 loop reads CASSYTRGTYEQYF. DNA of the CDR3: TGTGCCAGCAGTTACACCCGGGGAACCTACGAGCAGTACTTC.

J is TRBJ1-4 and V is TRBV11-3; D may be TRBD1 (5 bases). CDR3 length equals 15 residues. V was trimmed by 5 bases and J by 8 bases, leaving 18 bases between them. The V gene's germline CDR1 is SGHNT and CDR2 YENEEA. The DNA for the CDR3 is TGTGCCAGCAGCACCTGCCAGGGACGGGTCGAAAAACTGTTTTTT. Its translation is CASSTCQGRVEKLFF. Together with reference TRBV11-3 and TRBJ1-4, the CDR3 gives the full variable domain: EAGVVQSPRYKIIEKKQPVAFWCNPISGHNTLYWYLQNLGQGPELLIRYENEEAVDDSQLPKDRFSAERLKGVDSTLKIQPAELGDSAVYLCASSTCQGRVEKLFFGSGTQLSVL.

This chain connects TRBV9 to TRBJ2-3, with 8 bases matching TRBD2. Germline CDR1 is SGDLS and CDR2 is YYNGEE. The length of the CDR3 is 16 residues. Trimming at V came to 3 bases and at J to 2 bases, leaving 8 bases not matched to a gene. In DNA, the CDR3 is TGTGCCAGCAGCGAGGAGCGGGAGTCGCCCACAGATACGCAGTATTTT. Its translation is CASSEERESPTDTQYF.

The V gene is TRBV4-1, the J gene TRBJ2-7; D remains unclear. CDR1 MGHRA and CDR2 YSYEKL come from the germline V gene. The germline V and J ends were trimmed by 3 bases and 0 bases, with 15 bases remaining between them. The CDR3 has 16 residues. CDR3 sequence (DNA): TGCGCCAGCAGCCAGGTATGGACGGCAAGCTCCTACGAGCAGTACTTC. This gives the protein CASSQVWTASSYEQYF.

The gene calls are TRBV5-5 and TRBJ2-7, with D possibly being TRBD2 (5 bases). CDR1 is SGHKS and CDR2 is YYEKEE in the germline V gene (reference sequence). V was shortened by 0 bases and J by 3 bases, with 7 bases between the two germline ends. CDR3 size: 13 residues. The CDR3 spells CASSLGGFYEQYF. The CDR3 coding sequence is TGTGCCAGCAGCTTGGGAGGGTTCTACGAGCAGTACTTC.

This chain connects TRBV5-1 to TRBJ2-1; unclear D gene. CDR3 size: 16 residues. V gave up 0 bases and J gave up 0 bases, with 10 bases separating them. Germline V gives CDR1 SGHRS, CDR2 YFSETQ. CDR3 sequence reads: CASSLVGLNSYNEQFF. CDR3 bases: TGCGCCAGCAGCTTGGTGGGCTTAAACTCCTACAATGAGCAGTTCTTC.

V is TRBV28 and J is TRBJ2-5, with 8 bases that match TRBD2. CDR3 length: 16 residues. Germline trimming cut 8 bases from V and 4 bases from J; bases unmatched to any gene: 15. Looked up from germline, CDR1 is MDHEN and CDR2 is SYDVKM. The CDR3 nucleotides read TGTGCCAGCCATTTAACGCACGAGAGCGGGAGAGAGACCCAGTACTTC. Translating it yields CASHLTHESGRETQYF.

The chain joins TRBV6-1 to TRBJ2-1; D is unresolved. CDR1 MNHNS and CDR2 SASEGT come from the germline V gene. V dropped 2 bases and J dropped 5 bases, with 7 bases sitting between them. This CDR3 is built from 13 residues. In nucleotides, the CDR3 is TGTGCCAGCAGTGAACCCGGCCACAATGAGCAGTTCTTC. This translates into CASSEPGHNEQFF.

This chain uses TRBV11-2 with TRBJ1-2, with D uncertain. Germline V gene lookup returns CDR1 SGHAT and CDR2 FQNNGV. This CDR3 spans 14 amino acids. V was cut by 4 bases and J by 2 bases, with 11 bases left in between. CDR3 region: CASSSPGVNYGYTF. CDR3 bases: TGTGCCAGCAGCTCACCGGGAGTAAACTATGGCTACACCTTC.

A single count supports this clone. This chain joins TRBV25-1 and TRBJ2-5; D gene unclear. The CDR3 length is 15 residues. Trimming left V 1 base short and J 5 bases short, with 14 bases between. The V gene's germline CDR1 is MGHDK and CDR2 SYGVNS. The DNA of the CDR3 is TGTGCCAGCAGTGAATGGGGTAGTGTTGGGGAGACCCAGTACTTC. Amino acid sequence: CASSEWGSVGETQYF. Based on the CDR3 plus reference TRBV25-1 and TRBJ2-5, the full variable domain is EADIYQTPRYLVIGTGKKITLECSQTMGHDKMYWYQQDPGMELHLIHYSYGVNSTEKGDLSSESTVSRIRTEHFPLTLESARPSHTSQYLCASSEWGSVGETQYFGPGTRLLVL.

This clone has a single count. The chain employs TRBV9 and TRBJ2-5; either TRBD1 or TRBD2 may supply D (5 bases each). The CDR3 is 17 amino acids. Germline V lookup: CDR1 SGDLS, CDR2 YYNGEE. Trimming removed 3 bases from V and 1 base from J, with 19 bases in between. The CDR3: CASSASVGTIIQETQYF. CDR3 DNA: TGTGCCAGCAGCGCATCGGTGGGGACCATAATCCAAGAGACCCAGTACTTC.

The gene calls are TRBV6-1 and TRBJ2-4, with D perhaps TRBD2 (5 bases). This CDR3 is 14 amino acids long. The V end lost 10 bases, the J end lost 6 bases, and 19 bases lay between the germline ends. Germline CDR1 MNHNS, CDR2 SASEGT. CDR3 amino acids: CATHGSLGRNIQYF. CDR3 DNA sequence: TGTGCCACCCATGGGAGTTTGGGCAGAAACATTCAGTACTTC.

This sequence joins TRBV4-3 and TRBJ2-7; 11 bases agree with TRBD1. The length of the CDR3 is 15 residues. In germline, CDR1 is LGHNA, CDR2 YSLEER. The junction had 4 bases not matched to a gene; V was cut back by 4 bases and J by 2 bases. Here the CDR3 reads CASSRWDRGTYEQYF. Written as DNA, the CDR3 is TGCGCCAGCAGCCGCTGGGACAGGGGGACCTACGAGCAGTACTTC.